This TCR beta chain was profiled in a study of PD-1 blockade in classical Hodgkin lymphoma. Whole-study findings and limits: Any patient who commenced nivolumab under 1 year after ASCT was excluded.

Profiled with immunoSEQ multiplex PCR; TCRdb holds only in-frame clones, not every one. The sample shows 45,000 to 65,000 clones, about two thirds of them seen only once. Regarding this clone: Its specificity is unknown.

Each patient experienced a relapse that followed autologous stem cell transplantation, and brentuximab vedotin exposure varied. Best responses included complete response and partial response; otherwise, the best response was progressive disease. CDR3 size: 16 residues. V was pared by 4 bases and J by 5 bases, with 9 bases of the junction left unmatched. Germline V gives CDR1 SGHRS, CDR2 YFSETQ. The rearrangement joins TRBV5-1 to TRBJ2-5; 12 bases are a match to TRBD2. This receptor was obtained from a human donor with classical Hodgkin lymphoma. The sequencing used peripheral blood mononuclear cells (PBMCs), collected before the second cycle of nivolumab. The CDR3, as DNA: TGCGCCAGCAGCCCAGAGACTAGCGGGAGAGGGGAGACCCAGTACTTC. Amino acids: CASSPETSGRGETQYF.